This T cell receptor (beta chain) was observed in a study of cytomegalovirus exposure and HLA in healthy donors listed by TCRdb under 2017. For the study in its entirety: In an earlier analysis of 550 to 750 of the donors, approximately 300 Gb of sequence data and 117 million unique TCR beta sequences from some 170 million T cells were reported. Approximately 310 gigabases of sequencing data and around 88 million unique TCR sequences made up an early release that covered 640 HLA-typed donors. The genetic ancestry cluster associated with self-reported Caucasian donors included 81% of the 398 genotyped donors. The study aimed to test whether signatures of past pathogen exposure could be identified by cataloging public T cell receptors. The study used immunosequencing to profile the T cell repertoires of hundreds of subjects and linked those repertoires to cytomegalovirus serostatus. Along with the roughly 710-subject first cohort, a separate validation cohort of some 130 different subjects was used. To predict cytomegalovirus infection status, the study combined high-throughput TCR immunosequencing, statistical association of individual TCRs with disease status, and machine learning. To study patterns of TCR occurrence, a later analysis re-analyzed previously published TCR beta repertoires from just over 650 donors and added high-resolution HLA genotyping. Rather than drawing on any new phenotypic data, the later analysis identified candidate immune exposures from TCR beta sequences and the way those sequences occurred across donors. An earlier analysis of 587 of the donors used high-throughput TCR beta sequencing to judge whether each TCR beta V gene segment behaved as functional or pseudogenic. Donor age, sex, ethnicity and CMV serostatus were compiled alongside the repertoire data. In a later genetic analysis, genome-wide SNP genotypes for 398 of the 666 donors were used, and that subset was treated as a discovery cohort. All discovery cohort repertoires had been generated on a single sequencing platform. Both class I and class II loci were covered by HLA typing, at four-digit resolution. The number of donors typed differed by locus, with roughly 629-640 for A, B, C, DRB1 and DQB1, approximately 500 for DQA1, 600 to 610 for DPA1, and roughly 450 for DPB1. A handful of DR-DQ haplotypes were treated as single units for association and clustering because of strong linkage in the cohort. Among about 390 genotyped donors of the cohort, an average of approximately 240,000 unique TCR beta nucleotide sequences were sequenced per donor, around 18% of them non-productive.

Receptor amplification or capture employed the immunoSEQ multiplex PCR assay. The multiplex PCR relied on a mix of 60 forward primers for TCR Vbeta segments and 13 reverse primers for TCR Jbeta segments. The CDR3 region of rearranged TCR beta genes was amplified from genomic DNA by a multiplex PCR assay. Amplified TCR beta libraries were sequenced as 87-base-pair reads on the Illumina HiSeq System. The paper's data handling went like this. A later analysis counted about 80 million unique TCR beta chains across the 550 to 700 repertoires, and 9 million to 14 million of these chains were shared by at least two donors. To remove PCR and sequencing errors, raw reads were error-corrected and collapsed into unique sequences using a nearest-neighbor algorithm that merged closely related sequences. To assign V, D and J gene segments, CDR3 sequences were aligned to IMGT reference sequences. For a sequence to be retained, a match of at least six nucleotides to both a V gene segment and a J gene segment was required. Rearrangements were classified as productive when the CDR3 lacked stop codons and remained in frame with V and J, and all other rearrangements were classified as non-productive. CDR3 was defined according to IMGT convention as the region running from the second conserved V-encoded cysteine to the conserved J-encoded phenylalanine. In an earlier analysis of 500 to 650 of the donors, sequences lacking an unambiguous match to a single V gene segment were excluded. In an earlier analysis of approximately 500 of the donors, a V segment was called functional when productive rearrangements were above 56.7%, and segregating when the standard deviation between donors exceeded 5%. To diagnose cytomegalovirus status from the catalog of TCR beta chain sequences, a statistical classification framework was built. A later analysis assigned V and J genes by comparing TCR nucleotide sequences with IMGT/GENE-DB human TR gene sequences. In a later analysis, CDR3 sequences and most-parsimonious VDJ recombination scenarios were assigned using the TCRdist pipeline. In a later analysis, each TCR beta chain was defined by its CDR3 amino acid sequence together with its V-gene family, and reads lacking a unique V-gene family were excluded. A later analysis removed 600 or so highly shared, low-generation-probability nucleotide sequences to deal with suspected cross-contamination and a sequencing artifact. A later analysis calculated a clonal expansion index for each public chain from normalized within-repertoire ranks of inferred template counts. A later analysis computed generation probabilities with a VDJ recombination model fitted to out-of-frame rearrangements, and checked the results against IGoR. In a later analysis, TCR-TCR, TCR-HLA and TCR-CMV co-occurrence was scored with hypergeometric tests, and a repertoire-size bias correction was applied to TCR pairs. To estimate false discovery rates, a later analysis permuted the HLA or CMV assignments 20 times. In a later analysis, co-occurring TCRs were grouped using DBSCAN, and TCRdist sequence similarity was added for clustering within HLA-allele-positive subsets. Repertoires with fewer than 30,000 or more than 120,000 public chains, plus five repertoires with anomalous nucleotide sharing, were excluded from co-occurrence clustering. Imported from immuneACCESS, the table was reduced by TCRdb to in-frame sequences with V and J called. These copies leave out some clones; in studies compared against another copy, an unresolved V gene accounts for under half, and the cause of the remainder is not known. V and J calls plus clone size are reproduced from that table; the DNA served to infer D and trimming. Recorded for this sample are about 240,000 clones; around 80% of them occurred a single time. About 8% of the sample is taken by the ten largest.

The cohort consisted of 666 healthy bone marrow donors. At the time of sampling, every cohort member was nominally healthy, though immune exposures that went unrecorded were likely present. The donor was CMV seropositive and was included in the group of 250 to 300 seropositive cohort members. Each donor provided a peripheral blood sample, and peripheral blood mononuclear cells were used for TCR beta sequencing. The Qiagen DNeasy Blood Extraction Kit was used to extract genomic DNA from the blood cell samples. On the study overall, not on this receptor specifically: Correlated functional status among segregating V segments might reflect linkage disequilibrium, but an unknown experimental factor could not be ruled out. Roughly uniform sequencing depth across donors was assumed in presence/absence analyses, although this assumption may not hold. It was suggested by the authors that the approach could potentially be generalized to other disease states and immunological phenotypes. In a later genetic analysis, fewer N-insertions in productive TCRs were reported among donors in an Asian-associated ancestry cluster than the roughly 640-donor mean. According to a later analysis, most CMV-associated TCR beta chains appeared to be HLA-restricted, and the HLA associations seemed to be driven largely by CMV exposure. This cohort had only TCR beta chains sequenced, and the lack of alpha or paired-chain data limited which features could be detected. At a false discovery rate of 0.05, a later analysis linked fewer than 20,000 TCR beta sequences to specific HLA alleles. Across donors, most TCR sequences were observed very rarely, whereas some public TCRs were present in many individuals. A later genetic analysis associated a missense DCLRE1C variant with V-gene and J-gene trimming of TCR beta chains, and an independent cohort replicated the association. The classifier was reported to diagnose cytomegalovirus status with high specificity and sensitivity in both the original cohort and the validation cohort. In a later analysis, TCR association rates were found to vary across HLA loci, with the most associated TCRs seen for DRB1 alleles and the fewest for HLA-C alleles. An earlier analysis of 450 to 750 of the donors showed that most TCR beta V segments appeared in productive rearrangements either about 87% or about 30% of the time, which broadly matched IMGT annotations. Because HLA typing was missing for some donors at each locus, association tests included only the typed subset. Several of the top co-occurrence clusters appeared to be linked to parvovirus B19, influenza, CMV and Epstein-Barr virus, according to a later analysis. Three of the identified cytomegalovirus-associated TCR beta chains were confirmed in vitro to be specific for cytomegalovirus antigens. The study gave a list of some 150 TCR beta chains associated with cytomegalovirus. A cluster of highly shared sequence variants was judged likely to be a technical artifact of the sequencing pipeline. Fewer than 20 rarely observed V segments, including chromosome 9 orphons, were excluded from the earlier analysis of about 500 of the donors because counts were too low. CMV serostatus was the only immune exposure information available for the cohort. Compared with equally common non-associated chains, HLA-associated TCR beta chains in a later analysis were more clonally expanded and had lower generation probabilities. Strong co-occurrence of HLA alleles, especially DR and DQ, made assigning TCR associations to individual alleles difficult. A further reported finding was that TCR beta sequences accurately predicted the HLA-A and HLA-B alleles for most subjects in the first cohort. The 87-base-pair reads could not distinguish some IMGT-functional V segments, including TRBV6-2 and TRBV6-3, so those segments were excluded.

Details on this clone: Its antigen target is currently unknown. No quality values exist for individual bases; no much larger clone is one base distant.

The CDR3 sequence holds 14 residues, the cysteine and phenylalanine included. The CDR3 DNA has 42 bases and is translated from base 1. The germline V gene specifies SGHRS as CDR1 and YFSETQ as CDR2. The junction shows trimming of 2 bases on V and 8 bases on J, and the gene matches do not reach 6 bases of it. The source material was PBMCs. The rearranged segments are TRBV5-1 and TRBJ2-1, with 8 bases in between that match TRBD1. This sequence was found in a woman aged 60-75 years in good health and CMV-seropositive. The CDR3 loop reads CASSFRGLVDEQFF. Read as DNA, the sequence is TGCGCCAGCAGCTTCAGGGGGCTGGTAGATGAGCAGTTCTTC.